Below are 22 T cell receptor beta chains sequenced from a single sample in a study of cytomegalovirus exposure and HLA in healthy donors. 13 Jbeta primers and 60 Vbeta primers were used for the PCR. Repertoires were generated with immunoSEQ multiplex PCR, while TCRdb's copy carries only in-frame clones and drops some. The sample consists of approximately 160,000 clones, around 77% of them appearing once. Specimen: PBMCs. Receptors were obtained from a woman in her fifties or sixties in good health and CMV-seropositive.

The rearrangement links TRBV7-2 to TRBJ1-2, with 9 bases aligning to TRBD1. Losses at the gene ends were 6 bases for V and 5 bases for J; bases not matched to a gene: 13. CDR1 and CDR2 (germline): SGHTA, FQGNSA. The length of the CDR3 is 16 residues. The CDR3 region is CASSPGGTGQGYGYTF. DNA for the CDR3: TGTGCCAGCAGTCCCGGGGGGACAGGGCAAGGATATGGCTACACCTTC.

This chain connects TRBV6-4 to TRBJ2-3, with D perhaps matching TRBD2 (6 bases). This CDR3 contains 15 residues. Deletions cut 0 bases from V and 5 bases from J, with 12 bases between. Germline CDR1 is MRHNA and CDR2 is SNTAGT. CDR3 DNA: TGTGCCAGCAGTGACTCATTGCGGGGTGGAGATACGCAGTATTTT. Encoded protein: CASSDSLRGGDTQYF.

The V and J genes are TRBV9 and TRBJ1-6, with D uncertain. CDR1 is SGDLS and CDR2 is YYNGEE in the germline V gene. The V end lost 3 bases, the J end lost 11 bases, and 12 bases lay between the germline ends. The CDR3 runs 13 residues. For the CDR3, the DNA is TGTGCCAGCAGCGATGAGGGTGGAGCACCCCTCCACTTT. This encodes CASSDEGGAPLHF.

This chain links TRBV7-8 with TRBJ1-2; 7 bases fit TRBD1. Trimming at V came to 5 bases and at J to 7 bases, leaving 16 bases not matched to a gene. Germline CDR1 SGHVS, CDR2 FQNEAQ. The CDR3 is 16 residues long. The CDR3 sequence is CASSRVINRGSGGYTF. As DNA, the CDR3 is TGTGCCAGCAGCCGAGTAATTAACAGGGGATCGGGTGGCTACACCTTC.

This rearrangement joins TRBV5-1 to TRBJ2-7; 7 bases line up with TRBD1. V was clipped by 4 bases and J by 1 base; unmatched bases: 8. Germline lookup yields CDR1 SGHRS and CDR2 YFSETQ. The CDR3 extends over 15 amino acids. The CDR3, as DNA: TGCGCCAGCAGCGGAGGACAGGCGTTTTCCTACGAGCAGTACTTC. This sequence encodes CASSGGQAFSYEQYF.

This chain connects TRBV7-9 to TRBJ1-2; weak D call: TRBD1 (6 bases). This CDR3 spans 14 amino acids. V was clipped by 2 bases and J by 4 bases, with 11 bases between them. Germline V gene sequence: CDR1 SEHNR, CDR2 FQNEAQ (reference sequence). The CDR3 spells CASSLPKGGYGYTF. The CDR3 DNA is TGTGCCAGCAGCTTACCGAAAGGGGGCTATGGCTACACCTTC.

This chain joins TRBV7-6 and TRBJ1-3; TRBD1 agrees at 7 bases. V trimming: 5 bases; J trimming: 4 bases; junction bases outside the gene matches: 11. This CDR3 contains 16 residues. Germline CDR1 and CDR2: SGHVS and FNYEAQ. The CDR3 DNA is TGTGCCAGCAGCCTAAGACAGGGAAAGGTCGGAAACACCATATATTTT. It codes for CASSLRQGKVGNTIYF.

The chain uses TRBV27 and TRBJ2-5, with 7 bases that match TRBD1. The CDR3 has 16 amino acids. The ends lost 4 bases at V and 6 bases at J; junction bases unmatched: 14. The germline gives CDR1 MNHEY, CDR2 SMNVEV (reference sequence). The CDR3 sequence is CASSSLSSQGVQTQYF. Written as DNA, the CDR3 is TGTGCCAGCAGTTCCTTATCTTCGCAGGGGGTTCAGACCCAGTACTTC.

The chain couples TRBV6-1 to TRBJ2-7; a possible D gene is TRBD2 (6 bases). Germline V lookup: CDR1 MNHNS, CDR2 SASEGT. V shed 4 bases and J shed 6 bases, with 10 bases lying between them. The CDR3 is 12 amino acids. CDR3 region: CASSAHGGEQYF. The CDR3 DNA reads as TGTGCCAGCAGTGCCCACGGGGGCGAGCAGTACTTC.

The chain combines TRBV6-5 with TRBJ1-5, with D hard to call. V was clipped by 5 bases and J by 9 bases, with 11 bases between them. Germline V gene data show CDR1 as MNHEY and CDR2 as SVGAGI. This CDR3 region has 12 residues. As DNA, the CDR3 is TGTGCCAGCAGTGAAGCGCTAACGCCCCAGCATTTT. Protein sequence: CASSEALTPQHF.

This clone appeared a few times. J is TRBJ1-6 and V is TRBV11-2; D ambiguous. V was shortened by 1 base and J by 7 bases, with 8 bases between the two germline ends. The CDR3 contains 14 residues. From germline, CDR1 is SGHAT and CDR2 FQNNGV. CDR3 DNA: TGTGCCAGCAGCTTAGCGGTTTCAAATTCACCCCTCCACTTT. It translates to CASSLAVSNSPLHF. Combining the CDR3 with reference TRBV11-2 and TRBJ1-6 gives the whole variable domain EAGVAQSPRYKIIEKRQSVAFWCNPISGHATLYWYQQILGQGPKLLIQFQNNGVVDDSQLPKDRFSAERLKGVDSTLKIQPAKLEDSAVYLCASSLAVSNSPLHFGNGTRLTVT.

The rearrangement joins TRBV11-2 to TRBJ2-1; a weak D match, TRBD2 (5 bases). Between the trimmed V and J ends, which lost 7 bases and 1 base, there was a span of 17 bases. Per the germline V gene, CDR1 is SGHAT and CDR2 is FQNNGV. CDR3 length: 16 residues. For the CDR3, the DNA is TGTGCCAGCATACCGGGGAGTTTTGGTTCCTACAATGAGCAGTTCTTC. This translates into CASIPGSFGSYNEQFF.

The chain uses TRBV5-1 and TRBJ2-3, with a tentative D call TRBD2 (6 bases). The germline V and J ends were trimmed by 4 bases and 0 bases, with 15 bases remaining between them. Germline V gives CDR1 SGHRS, CDR2 YFSETQ. This CDR3 comprises 16 residues. In nucleotides, the CDR3 is TGCGCCAGCAGCCTGGGGGTGGCGGGGAGCACAGATACGCAGTATTTT. Amino acid sequence: CASSLGVAGSTDTQYF.

The sample holds one count of this clone. V is TRBV15 and J is TRBJ1-6; TRBD1 agrees at 10 bases. The CDR3 consists of 18 residues. Germline V lookup: CDR1 LNHNV, CDR2 YYDKDF (reference sequence). V shed 5 bases, J shed 4 bases, and the junction held 11 bases outside the gene matches. This CDR3 is CATSAGTGADFYNSPLHF. CDR3 sequence (DNA): TGTGCCACCAGCGCCGGGACAGGGGCGGATTTTTATAATTCACCCCTCCACTTT. The whole variable domain, remainder taken from reference TRBV15 and TRBJ1-6, is DAMVIQNPRYQVTQFGKPVTLSCSQTLNHNVMYWYQQKSSQAPKLLFHYYDKDFNNEADTPDNFQSRRPNTSFCFLDIRSPGLGDTAMYLCATSAGTGADFYNSPLHFGNGTRLTVT.

The chain uses TRBV11-2 and TRBJ2-7; D is possibly TRBD1 (5 bases). The germline V gene has CDR1 SGHAT and CDR2 FQNNGV. The ends were cut back, 5 bases at V and 7 bases at J, with 15 bases in the middle. The CDR3 has 13 residues. Here the CDR3 reads CASSADTTREQYF. In nucleotides, the CDR3 is TGTGCCAGCAGCGCGGACACGACGCGGGAGCAGTACTTC.

This clone showed up just a few times. This chain connects TRBV16 to TRBJ1-1, with D possibly being TRBD1 (6 bases). Germline lookup yields CDR1 KGHSY and CDR2 FQNENV. Deletions cut 4 bases from V and 3 bases from J, with 12 bases between. The CDR3 is 14 residues long. The CDR3 reads CASSRYEGDTEAFF. In nucleotides, the CDR3 is TGTGCCAGCAGCCGTTACGAGGGGGACACTGAAGCTTTCTTT.

This chain uses TRBV29-1 with TRBJ2-3; 8 nucleotides line up with TRBD1. From germline, CDR1 is SQVTM and CDR2 ANQGSEA. V lost 4 bases to trimming and J lost 0 bases; unmatched junction nucleotides: 6. The CDR3 totals 15 residues. For the CDR3, the DNA is TGCAGCGTTGCAATCGGACAGGGAAGCACAGATACGCAGTATTTT. Protein: CSVAIGQGSTDTQYF.

This clone was seen once. This chain's CDR3 is CASSEDRAGYGYTF. For the CDR3, the DNA is TGTGCCAGCAGTGAGGACAGGGCGGGCTATGGCTACACCTTC. The V call is TRBV6-5, the J call TRBJ1-2, with TRBD1 matching over 8 bases. Germline V CDR1 and CDR2: MNHEY, SVGAGI. After removal of 5 bases from V and 4 bases from J, the junction contained 6 bases not matched to a gene. The CDR3 consists of 14 residues.

This rearrangement joins TRBV19 to TRBJ1-5; D gene unclear. V was shortened by 10 bases and J by 1 base, with 14 bases between the two germline ends. Germline V lookup: CDR1 LNHDA, CDR2 SQIVND (reference sequence). The CDR3 totals 14 residues. CDR3 sequence: CAIRPGFSNQPQHF. The CDR3 nucleotides read TGTGCCATACGCCCAGGTTTCAGCAATCAGCCCCAGCATTTT. Full variable domain (rest looked up from reference TRBV19 and TRBJ1-5): DGGITQSPKYLFRKEGQNVTLSCEQNLNHDAMYWYRQDPGQGLRLIYYSQIVNDFQKGDIAEGYSVSREKKESFPLTVTSAQKNPTAFYLCAIRPGFSNQPQHFGDGTRLSIL.

This clone occurred a few times. V usage is TRBV18 and J usage is TRBJ2-7; the D gene is possibly TRBD1 (5 bases). Germline V gene data show CDR1 as KGHSH and CDR2 as LQKENI. The CDR3 is made up of 14 amino acids. Trimming left V 0 bases short and J 4 bases short, with 10 bases between. The CDR3 spells CASSPPSGSYEQYF. The CDR3 DNA follows: TGTGCCAGCTCACCACCGTCAGGGTCTTACGAGCAGTACTTC.

This chain connects TRBV5-4 to TRBJ2-7; 8 nucleotides align to TRBD1. This CDR3 comprises 14 residues. Germline CDR1 and CDR2: SGHNT and YYREEE (reference sequence). V shed 3 bases and J 3 bases; nucleotides not matched to a gene: 5. The CDR3 spells CASSYRTGFYEQYF. In nucleotides, the CDR3 is TGTGCCAGCAGCTACAGGACAGGGTTCTACGAGCAGTACTTC.

This clone was picked up one time. V usage is TRBV10-3 and J usage is TRBJ2-7; D possibly corresponds to TRBD1 (5 bases). CDR1 is ENHRY and CDR2 is SYGVKD in the germline V gene. This CDR3 has 12 residues. V gave up 4 bases and J gave up 6 bases, with 10 bases separating them. CDR3 nucleotide sequence: TGTGCCATCAGTGGGGGCCCGAGCGAGCAGTACTTC. This sequence encodes CAISGGPSEQYF.